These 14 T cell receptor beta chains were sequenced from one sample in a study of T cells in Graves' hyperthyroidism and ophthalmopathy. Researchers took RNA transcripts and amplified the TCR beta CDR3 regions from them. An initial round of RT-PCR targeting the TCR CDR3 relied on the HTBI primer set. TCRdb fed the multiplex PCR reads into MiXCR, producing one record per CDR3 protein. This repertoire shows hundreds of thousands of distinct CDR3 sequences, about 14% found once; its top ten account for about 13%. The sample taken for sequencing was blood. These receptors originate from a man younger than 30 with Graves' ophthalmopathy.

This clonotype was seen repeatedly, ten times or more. The CDR3 DNA sequence: TGTGCCAGCAGTGATTCCCCAGGTCCGGGTCCCCCAGGCGACACTGAAGCTTTCTTT. It codes for CASSDSPGPGPPGDTEAFF. The chain carries TRBV25-1 and TRBJ1-1, with unresolved D. V lost 3 bases and J 3 bases, leaving 26 bases between the germline ends. Looked up from germline, CDR1 is MGHDK and CDR2 is SYGVNS. This CDR3 is built from 19 residues.

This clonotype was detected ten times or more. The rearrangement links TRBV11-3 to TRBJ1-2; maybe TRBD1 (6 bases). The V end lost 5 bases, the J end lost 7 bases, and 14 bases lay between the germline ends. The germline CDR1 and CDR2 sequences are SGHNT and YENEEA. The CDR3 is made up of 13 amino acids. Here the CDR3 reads CASSITGAFGYTF. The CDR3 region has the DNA TGTGCCAGCAGCATCACGGGGGCCTTTGGCTACACCTTC.

The CDR3 coding sequence is TGTGCCAGCAGCGACTACAGGGGAAACTCTGGAAACACCATATATTTT. Its translation is CASSDYRGNSGNTIYF. The chain recombines TRBV5-8 with TRBJ1-3; 7 nucleotides align to TRBD1. CDR1 is SGHTS and CDR2 is YDEGEE in the germline V gene. J lost 0 bases, V lost 4 bases, and 7 bases had no gene match. CDR3 length: 16 residues.

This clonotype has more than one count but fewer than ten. CDR3 nucleotide sequence: TGTGCCAGCAGTGACCCAACTAGCGGGAGGGCCTACAATGAGCAGTTCTTC. Translating gives CASSDPTSGRAYNEQFF. The chain couples TRBV6-1 to TRBJ2-1; the match to TRBD2 covers 13 bases. This CDR3 is 17 amino acids long. V gave up 3 bases and J gave up 2 bases; unmatched junction bases: 4. The V gene's germline CDR1 is MNHNS and CDR2 SASEGT.

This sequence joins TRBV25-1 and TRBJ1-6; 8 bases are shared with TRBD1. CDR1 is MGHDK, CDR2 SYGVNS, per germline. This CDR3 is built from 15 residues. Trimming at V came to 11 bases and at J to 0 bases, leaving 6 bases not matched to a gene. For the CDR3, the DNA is TGTGCCTCCGGGACAGGACCCTCCTATAATTCACCCCTCCACTTT. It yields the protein CASGTGPSYNSPLHF.

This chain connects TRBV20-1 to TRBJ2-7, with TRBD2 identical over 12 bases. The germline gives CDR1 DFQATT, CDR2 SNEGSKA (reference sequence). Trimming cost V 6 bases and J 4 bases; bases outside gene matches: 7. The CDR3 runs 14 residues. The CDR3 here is CSAHPGLAGYEQYF. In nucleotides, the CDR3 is TGCAGTGCACACCCGGGACTAGCGGGTTACGAGCAGTACTTC.

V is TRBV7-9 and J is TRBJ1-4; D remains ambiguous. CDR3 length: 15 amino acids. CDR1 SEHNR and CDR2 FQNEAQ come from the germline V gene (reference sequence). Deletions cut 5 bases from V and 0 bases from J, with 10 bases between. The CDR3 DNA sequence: TGTGCCAGCAGCCCAATTTTTGCAACTAATGAAAAACTGTTTTTT. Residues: CASSPIFATNEKLFF.

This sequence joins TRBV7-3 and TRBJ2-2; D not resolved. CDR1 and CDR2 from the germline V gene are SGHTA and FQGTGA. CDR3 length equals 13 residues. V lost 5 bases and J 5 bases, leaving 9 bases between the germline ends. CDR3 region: CASSGQETGELFF. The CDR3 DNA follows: TGTGCCAGCAGCGGGCAGGAGACCGGGGAGCTGTTTTTT.

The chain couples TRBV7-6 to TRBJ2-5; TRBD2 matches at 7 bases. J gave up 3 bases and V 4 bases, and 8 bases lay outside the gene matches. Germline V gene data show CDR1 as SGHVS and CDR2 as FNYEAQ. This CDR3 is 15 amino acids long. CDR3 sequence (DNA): TGTGCCAGCAGCTCAGGACTAGTCAGTGAAGAGACCCAGTACTTC. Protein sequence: CASSSGLVSEETQYF.

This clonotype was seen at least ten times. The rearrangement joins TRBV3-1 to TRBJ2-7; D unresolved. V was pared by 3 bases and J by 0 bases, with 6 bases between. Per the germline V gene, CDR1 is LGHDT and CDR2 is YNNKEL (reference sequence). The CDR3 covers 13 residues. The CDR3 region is CASSQGSSYEQYF. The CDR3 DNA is TGTGCCAGCAGCCAGGGCAGCTCCTACGAGCAGTACTTC.

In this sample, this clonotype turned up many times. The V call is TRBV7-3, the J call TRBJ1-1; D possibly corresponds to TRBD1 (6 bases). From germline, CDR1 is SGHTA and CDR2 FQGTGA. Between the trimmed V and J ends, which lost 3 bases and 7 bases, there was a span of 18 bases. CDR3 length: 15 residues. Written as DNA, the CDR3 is TGTGCCAGCAGCTTCCCCAGACAGGCCCAAAATGAAGCTTTCTTT. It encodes CASSFPRQAQNEAFF.

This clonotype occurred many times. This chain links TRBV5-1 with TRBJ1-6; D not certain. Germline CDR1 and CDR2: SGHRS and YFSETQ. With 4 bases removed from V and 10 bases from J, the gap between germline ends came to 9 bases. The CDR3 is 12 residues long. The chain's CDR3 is CASSTESSPLHF. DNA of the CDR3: TGCGCCAGCAGCACGGAGAGCTCACCCCTCCACTTT.

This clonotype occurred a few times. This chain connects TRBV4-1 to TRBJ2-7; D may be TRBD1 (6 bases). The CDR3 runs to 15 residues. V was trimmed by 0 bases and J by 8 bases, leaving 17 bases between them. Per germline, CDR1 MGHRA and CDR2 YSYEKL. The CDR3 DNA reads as TGCGCCAGCAGCCAAGACGACAGGCTCCCCCAAAAGCAGTACTTC. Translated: CASSQDDRLPQKQYF.

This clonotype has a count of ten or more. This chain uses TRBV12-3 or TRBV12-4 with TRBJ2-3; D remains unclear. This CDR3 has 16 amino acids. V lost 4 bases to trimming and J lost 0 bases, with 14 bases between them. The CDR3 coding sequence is TGTGCCAGCAGTTCCAGACTCTACTCTAGCACAGATACGCAGTATTTT. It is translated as CASSSRLYSSTDTQYF.